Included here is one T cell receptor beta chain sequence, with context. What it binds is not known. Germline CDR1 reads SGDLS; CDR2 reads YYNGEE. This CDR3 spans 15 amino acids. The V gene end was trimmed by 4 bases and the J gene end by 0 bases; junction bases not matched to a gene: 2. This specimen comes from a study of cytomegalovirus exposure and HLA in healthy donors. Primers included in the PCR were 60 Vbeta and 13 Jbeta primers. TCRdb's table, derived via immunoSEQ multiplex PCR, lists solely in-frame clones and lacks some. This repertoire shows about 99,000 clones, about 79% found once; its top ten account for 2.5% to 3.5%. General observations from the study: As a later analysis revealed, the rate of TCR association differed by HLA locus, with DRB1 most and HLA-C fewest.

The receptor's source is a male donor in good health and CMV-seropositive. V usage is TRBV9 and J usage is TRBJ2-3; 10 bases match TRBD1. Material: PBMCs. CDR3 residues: CASSRQGASTDTQYF. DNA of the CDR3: TGTGCCAGCAGCCGACAGGGGGCGAGCACAGATACGCAGTATTTT.